These 21 T cell receptor beta chains were sequenced from one sample in a study of T cell repertoires in cytomegalovirus infection. Via MiXCR, TCRdb re-called the reads, giving one row per CDR3 protein. The profile covers around 740,000 distinct CDR3 sequences, with less than 40% appearing a single time and about 2.8% taken by the ten largest. The sequenced sample was PBMCs. These receptors all stem from a human donor in good health (CMV status not recorded). Some clones in this sample may be carry-over from other donors' samples.

This clonotype has a handful of counts. The chain recombines TRBV7-2 with TRBJ2-5; TRBD2 aligns across 7 bases. The J segment lost 7 bases and the V segment lost 0 bases, leaving 11 bases of the junction unmatched. The CDR3 has 16 residues. Germline V gene lookup returns CDR1 SGHTA and CDR2 FQGNSA. The CDR3 loop reads CASSLAGGVGVLTQYF. CDR3 bases: TGTGCCAGCAGCTTAGCGGGGGGGGTGGGTGTTTTGACCCAGTACTTC.

The chain combines TRBV11-2 with TRBJ2-7; 10 bases match TRBD2. CDR3 length: 18 amino acids. Germline V lookup: CDR1 SGHAT, CDR2 FQNNGV. V gave up 5 bases and J gave up 4 bases; unmatched junction bases: 17. The CDR3 DNA reads as TGTGCCAGCAGCATGGGGCGAGGGTTCCTAGCGGGAGATTACGAGCAGTACTTC. Translation: CASSMGRGFLAGDYEQYF.

This clonotype was picked up a small number of times. The V call is TRBV6-6, the J call TRBJ2-1; 9 nucleotides match TRBD2. Losses at the gene ends were 6 bases for V and 0 bases for J; bases not matched to a gene: 12. Per the germline V gene, CDR1 is MNHNY and CDR2 is SVGAGI (reference sequence). The CDR3 is 18 amino acids. CDR3 nucleotide sequence: TGTGCCAGCAGCCTAGGACCGAATAGCGGGAGCTCCTACAATGAGCAGTTCTTC. The encoded protein is CASSLGPNSGSSYNEQFF.

This clonotype turned up a few times. The chain recombines TRBV20-1 with TRBJ2-4; 8 nucleotides align to TRBD2. The germline gives CDR1 DFQATT, CDR2 SNEGSKA (reference sequence). V shed 5 bases and J 1 base; nucleotides not matched to a gene: 7. The CDR3 covers 15 residues. The CDR3 loop reads CSAWQREIAKNIQYF. CDR3 bases: TGCAGTGCTTGGCAGCGGGAGATCGCCAAAAACATTCAGTACTTC.

This clonotype was seen at least ten times. This chain joins TRBV2 and TRBJ1-6, with 8 nucleotides matching TRBD1. J was trimmed by 5 bases and V by 4 bases; bases with no gene match: 7. In germline, CDR1 is SNHLY, CDR2 FYNNEI. The CDR3 spans 16 residues. The CDR3, as DNA: TGTGCCAGCAGTGCCCTGACAGGGGTCAATAATTCACCCCTCCACTTT. Its protein is CASSALTGVNNSPLHF.

The rearrangement uses TRBV5-6 and TRBJ2-7, with 10 bases aligning to TRBD2. V shed 3 bases, J shed 5 bases, and the junction held 11 bases outside the gene matches. This CDR3 has 16 amino acids. Germline CDR1 SGHDT, CDR2 YYEEEE. The CDR3 loop is CASSWRSGRAQDEQYF. The CDR3 DNA reads TGTGCCAGCAGCTGGCGGAGCGGGAGGGCCCAGGACGAGCAGTACTTC.

This chain's CDR3 is CASSLSAGFYQPQHF. In DNA, the CDR3 is TGTGCCAGCAGCTTATCTGCAGGTTTTTATCAGCCCCAGCATTTT. The V call is TRBV7-9, the J call TRBJ1-5; D gene uncertain. The length of the CDR3 is 15 residues. V gave up 2 bases and J gave up 5 bases, with 13 bases separating them. CDR1 is SEHNR and CDR2 is FQNEAQ in the germline V gene (reference sequence).

The rearrangement uses TRBV6-5 and TRBJ1-6, with D perhaps TRBD1 (5 bases). Germline assignment: CDR1 MNHEY and CDR2 SVGAGI. The ends were cut back, 7 bases at V and 9 bases at J, with 10 bases in the middle. The CDR3 contains 12 residues. For the CDR3, the DNA is TGTGCCAGCACCGACAGATTTTCACCCCTCCACTTT. Translation gives CASTDRFSPLHF.

Of note for this clonotype: This sequence may be a read error, since a much larger clone differs from it by one base. The V call is TRBV11-2, the J call TRBJ2-7; 8 bases agree with TRBD2. Trimming removed 6 bases from V and 4 bases from J; junction bases left unmatched: 14. The CDR3 spans 16 residues. Germline V CDR1 and CDR2: SGHAT, FQNNGV. The DNA for the CDR3 is TGTGCCAGCAGACCCGCCCAAGCGGGAGTACCGTACGAGCAGTACTTC. Amino acid sequence: CASRPAQAGVPYEQYF.

J is TRBJ1-1 and V is TRBV6-9; 8 nucleotides line up with TRBD1. Trimming removed 4 bases from V and 2 bases from J; junction bases left unmatched: 6. Germline V gene lookup returns CDR1 MNHGY and CDR2 SVAAGI. This CDR3 is built from 15 residues. The CDR3 loop is CASSSMQGANTEAFF. CDR3 in DNA: TGTGCCAGCAGTTCTATGCAGGGGGCTAACACTGAAGCTTTCTTT.

This clonotype has a handful of counts. The J gene is TRBJ2-1, the V gene TRBV20-1, with 9 positions matching TRBD1. V dropped 6 bases and J dropped 10; count of bases not matched to a gene: 13. The CDR3 totals 14 residues. CDR1 is DFQATT and CDR2 is SNEGSKA in the germline V gene (reference sequence). CDR3: CSAVGTGKGGEQFF. The CDR3 DNA reads as TGCAGTGCAGTCGGGACAGGGAAGGGTGGGGAGCAGTTCTTC.

In its sample, this clonotype was seen a few times. V is TRBV29-1 and J is TRBJ2-1, with TRBD2 matching 12 bases. After removal of 5 bases from V and 10 bases from J, the junction contained 6 bases not matched to a gene. The CDR3 sequence is 13 residues long. Germline V gene lookup returns CDR1 SQVTM and CDR2 ANQGSEA. The CDR3 DNA is TGCAGCGTTATGACTAGCGGGAGCCTGGAGCAGTTCTTC. Translation gives CSVMTSGSLEQFF.

Worth noting for this clonotype: A single base separates this from a much larger clone, so it may be a read error. Given the absence of the conserved phenylalanine or tryptophan at the CDR3 end, a read error is likely. V usage is TRBV7-2 and J usage is TRBJ2-1, with 7 bases that match TRBD2. The junction had 9 bases not matched to a gene; V was cut back by 6 bases and J by 1 base. Germline V CDR1 and CDR2: SGHTA, FQGNSA. The CDR3 has 16 residues. Here the CDR3 reads CASSLLLARSYNEQFC. The CDR3 DNA reads TGTGCCAGCAGTCTTTTACTAGCGAGATCCTACAATGAGCAGTTCTGC.

Points on this clonotype: A clone one base away is much larger, so this may be a read error. The chain carries TRBV27 and TRBJ1-5; D is unresolved. The CDR3 is made up of 14 amino acids. Germline values: CDR1 MNHEY, CDR2 SMNVEV (reference sequence). The CDR3: CASSVMGSNQPRHF. The CDR3 DNA reads as TGTGCCAGCAGTGTCATGGGAAGCAATCAGCCCCGGCATTTT.

This chain joins TRBV20-1 and TRBJ2-2; the D is unclear. This CDR3 contains 17 residues. Per the germline V gene, CDR1 is DFQATT and CDR2 is SNEGSKA (reference sequence). V was trimmed by 0 bases and J by 3 bases, leaving 17 bases between them. CDR3 nucleotides: TGCAGTGCTAGAGATATAAGAAGGGCATCGTACACCGGGGAGCTGTTTTTT. Amino acids: CSARDIRRASYTGELFF.

The rearrangement uses TRBV20-1 and TRBJ2-5, with 9 positions matching TRBD1. Germline CDR1 is DFQATT and CDR2 is SNEGSKA (reference sequence). This CDR3 comprises 13 residues. J was trimmed by 4 bases and V by 4 bases; bases with no gene match: 4. The DNA of the CDR3 is TGCAGTGCTACACCGGGACAGGGAGAGACCCAGTACTTC. As protein: CSATPGQGETQYF.

The chain employs TRBV6-6 and TRBJ1-6, with 7 bases identical to TRBD1. V lost 0 bases, J lost 0 bases, and 5 bases stayed unmatched. This CDR3 contains 18 residues. CDR1 MNHNY and CDR2 SVGAGI come from the germline V gene (reference sequence). CDR3 in amino acids: CASSYSGGDSSYNSPLHF. The CDR3 region has the DNA TGTGCCAGCAGTTACTCCGGCGGGGACAGCTCCTATAATTCACCCCTCCACTTT.

This clonotype was detected only a few times. The J gene is TRBJ2-2, the V gene TRBV4-2; 9 bases fit TRBD2. J was trimmed by 4 bases and V by 0 bases; bases with no gene match: 6. The CDR3 is 17 amino acids. The germline gives CDR1 LGHNA, CDR2 YNFKEQ. The CDR3 DNA follows: TGTGCCAGCAGCCAAGATCTAGCGGGGTCTCTCACCGGGGAGCTGTTTTTT. Translated, it gives CASSQDLAGSLTGELFF.

The rearrangement joins TRBV5-1 to TRBJ2-7, with a possible D match to TRBD2 (6 bases). CDR3 size: 14 residues. Germline-derived CDR1 and CDR2 are SGHRS and YFSETQ. Between the trimmed V and J ends, which lost 0 bases and 3 bases, there was a span of 10 bases. CDR3 sequence: CASSLGTSNYEQYF. The CDR3, as DNA: TGCGCCAGCAGCTTGGGCACTAGCAACTACGAGCAGTACTTC. The variable domain in full, completed from reference TRBV5-1 and TRBJ2-7, reads KAGVTQTPRYLIKTRGQQVTLSCSPISGHRSVSWYQQTPGQGLQFLFEYFSETQRNKGNFPGRFSGRQFSNSRSEMNVSTLELGDSALYLCASSLGTSNYEQYFGPGTRLTVT.

For this clonotype: The CDR3 carries no conserved terminal phenylalanine or tryptophan, so it likely arises from a read error. The chain has TRBV19 and TRBJ1-2, with D unresolved. The CDR3 totals 11 residues. Germline V gene data show CDR1 as LNHDA and CDR2 as SQIVND (reference sequence). The CDR3 DNA reads as TGTGCCATTAGTGGACGTCGGGGCTACACCGTC. It codes for CAISGRRGYTV.

This clonotype was found a few times. The chain has TRBV6-5 and TRBJ1-1, with D tentatively TRBD1 (6 bases). CDR1 and CDR2 from the germline V gene are MNHEY and SVGAGI. V was cut by 5 bases and J by 1 base, with 14 bases left in between. This CDR3 comprises 15 residues. CDR3 loop: CASSQPSGQNTEAFF. In DNA form, the CDR3 reads TGTGCCAGCAGTCAACCCTCGGGACAGAACACTGAAGCTTTCTTT.